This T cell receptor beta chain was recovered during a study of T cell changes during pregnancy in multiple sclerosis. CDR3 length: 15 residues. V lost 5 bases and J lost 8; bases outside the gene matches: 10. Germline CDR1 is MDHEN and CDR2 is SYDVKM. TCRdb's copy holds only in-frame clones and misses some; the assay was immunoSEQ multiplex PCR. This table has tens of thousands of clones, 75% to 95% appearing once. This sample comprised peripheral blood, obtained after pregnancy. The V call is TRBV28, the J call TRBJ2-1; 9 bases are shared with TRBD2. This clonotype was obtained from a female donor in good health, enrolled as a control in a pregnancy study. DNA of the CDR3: TGTGCCAGCAGTCGGCCGGGGACTAGCAGCGATGAGCAGTTCTTC. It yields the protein CASSRPGTSSDEQFF.